Below, 20 T cell receptor beta chains from the same sample are listed, as sequenced in a study of blood T cell repertoires in COVID-19. Clones were read by immunoSEQ multiplex PCR, and TCRdb kept only the in-frame ones, dropping some. This sample has 300,000 to 350,000 clones; roughly 85% occur once, and the top ten carry more than 2%. The sequenced sample consisted of PBMCs or T cells enriched from blood (not recorded which). The receptors were sampled from a man younger than 45 who had recovered from COVID-19.

The CDR3 region is CASSPGTAYPHEQYF. For the CDR3, the DNA is TGTGCCAGCAGCCCCGGGACAGCATACCCTCACGAGCAGTACTTC. V and J are TRBV7-9 and TRBJ2-7; 7 nucleotides line up with TRBD1. The CDR3 has 15 residues. Germline CDR1 and CDR2: SEHNR and FQNEAQ (reference sequence). The trim removed 5 bases at V and 5 bases at J, leaving 12 bases unmatched.

The chain recombines TRBV30 with TRBJ2-2, with a tentative D call TRBD1 (5 bases). V lost 0 bases to trimming and J lost 0 bases, with 17 bases between them. CDR1 is GTSNPN, CDR2 SVGIG, per germline (reference sequence). The CDR3 sequence is 18 residues long. The CDR3 DNA sequence: TGTGCCTGGAGTGTACTCCTATCCGCCAGGGCGAACACCGGGGAGCTGTTTTTT. Residues: CAWSVLLSARANTGELFF.

The rearrangement uses TRBV9 and TRBJ1-2; a possible D gene is TRBD1 (6 bases). Trimming stripped 4 bases from V and 2 bases from J, with 12 bases between. Germline CDR1 and CDR2: SGDLS and YYNGEE. The CDR3 totals 14 residues. CDR3 amino acids: CASSPTTGNYGYTF. CDR3 DNA sequence: TGTGCCAGCAGCCCAACTACAGGGAACTATGGCTACACCTTC.

This chain connects TRBV6-5 to TRBJ1-2; 7 bases match TRBD1. This CDR3 comprises 14 residues. Losses at the gene ends were 5 bases for V and 7 bases for J; bases not matched to a gene: 10. Germline V gene sequence: CDR1 MNHEY, CDR2 SVGAGI. The CDR3 DNA is TGTGCCAGCAGTACACAGGGGACTGGGGTTGGCTACACCTTC. It codes for CASSTQGTGVGYTF.

V is TRBV12-3 or TRBV12-4 and J is TRBJ1-1; possibly TRBD1 for D (6 bases). The germline V and J ends were trimmed by 4 bases and 5 bases, with 11 bases remaining between them. CDR3 length equals 13 residues. CDR3 protein: CASSSDSRTEAFF. The CDR3 DNA follows: TGTGCCAGCAGTTCGGACAGCCGGACTGAAGCTTTCTTT.

The chain has TRBV3-1 (or the pseudogene TRBV3-2) and TRBJ1-2; D unresolved. The ends were cut back, 0 bases at V and 3 bases at J, with 8 bases in the middle. The length of the CDR3 is 14 residues. Germline loops: CDR1 LGHDT, CDR2 YNNKEL (reference sequence). The CDR3 DNA follows: TGTGCCAGCAGCCAAGATTACACAGACTATGGCTACACCTTC. Protein sequence: CASSQDYTDYGYTF.

The chain couples TRBV2 to TRBJ1-4, with 10 bases that match TRBD1. V lost 4 bases, J lost 2 bases, and 4 bases stayed unmatched. CDR1 is SNHLY and CDR2 is FYNNEI in the germline V gene. This CDR3 has 16 residues. CDR3 DNA: TGTGCCAGCAGTGGACAGGGGGCGATGACTAATGAAAAACTGTTTTTT. Its protein product is CASSGQGAMTNEKLFF.

CDR3 sequence reads: CASSLGFWQLNEAFF. DNA of the CDR3: TGTGCCAGCAGCTTAGGGTTTTGGCAGTTGAATGAAGCTTTCTTT. The genes are TRBV7-2 and TRBJ1-1; D remains unclear. CDR1 SGHTA and CDR2 FQGNSA come from the germline V gene. V dropped 1 base and J dropped 7 bases, with 16 bases sitting between them. This CDR3 is built from 15 residues. Full variable domain (outside the CDR3, taken from reference TRBV7-2 and TRBJ1-1): GAGVSQSPSNKVTEKGKDVELRCDPISGHTALYWYRQSLGQGLEFLIYFQGNSAPDKSGLPSDRFSAERTGGSVSTLTIQRTQQEDSAVYLCASSLGFWQLNEAFFGQGTRLTVV.

The chain uses TRBV19 and TRBJ1-6, with D uncertain. V shed 11 bases and J shed 1 base, with 9 bases lying between them. The CDR3 extends over 13 amino acids. Germline V gene data show CDR1 as LNHDA and CDR2 as SQIVND (reference sequence). The CDR3 is CAVRESYNSPLHF. CDR3 coding DNA: TGTGCCGTGAGGGAATCCTATAATTCACCCCTCCACTTT.

The genes are TRBV19 and TRBJ1-1, with D hard to call. Germline CDR1 and CDR2: LNHDA and SQIVND (reference sequence). V was pared by 2 bases and J by 1 base, with 17 bases between. The CDR3 totals 17 residues. The DNA for the CDR3 is TGTGCCAGTAGTATAATTGGTAGTGGGCAGAAGAACACTGAAGCTTTCTTT. Translating gives CASSIIGSGQKNTEAFF.

The chain combines TRBV6-4 with TRBJ2-2; 8 bases agree with TRBD1. Germline lookup yields CDR1 MRHNA and CDR2 SNTAGT. V was pared by 2 bases and J by 6 bases, with 8 bases of the junction left unmatched. The CDR3 contains 16 residues. CDR3 sequence: CASSDAAGGASGELFF. CDR3 sequence (DNA): TGTGCCAGCAGTGACGCGGCAGGGGGCGCGTCCGGGGAGCTGTTTTTT.

The chain joins TRBV27 to TRBJ2-2; D is unclear. The CDR3 totals 13 residues. Trimming shortened V by 1 base and J by 5 bases, and 5 bases separated the two germline ends. CDR1 and CDR2 from the germline V gene are MNHEY and SMNVEV (reference sequence). CDR3: CASSLLQTGELFF. The CDR3 nucleotides are TGTGCCAGCAGTTTATTACAGACCGGGGAGCTGTTTTTT.

The CDR3 region is CASFGTAAFDYGYTF. In DNA form, the CDR3 reads TGTGCCAGCTTTGGGACAGCCGCATTTGACTATGGCTACACCTTC. The gene calls are TRBV18 and TRBJ1-2; 7 bases map to TRBD1. Trimming cost V 7 bases and J 3 bases; bases outside gene matches: 11. The CDR3 extends over 15 amino acids. Germline values: CDR1 KGHSH, CDR2 LQKENI.

The gene calls are TRBV15 and TRBJ1-2, with 8 nucleotides matching TRBD1. CDR3 size: 17 residues. The V gene's germline CDR1 is LNHNV and CDR2 YYDKDF (reference sequence). Trimming took 4 bases from V and 1 from J; bases not matched to a gene: 11. CDR3 in DNA: TGTGCCACCAGCACCACTTCCAGGGGGCGCGTTAACTATGGCTACACCTTC. This encodes CATSTTSRGRVNYGYTF.

This clone appeared a single time. The chain has TRBV11-3 and TRBJ1-2; no clear D gene. The V gene's germline CDR1 is SGHNT and CDR2 YENEEA. Trimming removed 5 bases from V and 5 bases from J, with 21 bases in between. The CDR3 runs 16 residues. The CDR3 sequence is CASSPSGGEPNYGYTF. Written as DNA, the CDR3 is TGTGCCAGCAGCCCCTCCGGTGGGGAGCCGAATTATGGCTACACCTTC.

A single count supports this clone. The rearrangement links TRBV3-1 (or the pseudogene TRBV3-2) to TRBJ1-1, with D perhaps TRBD1 (6 bases). In germline, CDR1 is LGHDT, CDR2 YNNKEL (reference sequence). Trimming pared 2 bases from V and 7 bases from J, leaving 8 bases between. The CDR3 covers 12 residues. The CDR3 loop reads CASSQYRDEAFF. The CDR3 nucleotides read TGTGCCAGCAGCCAATACAGGGATGAAGCTTTCTTT.

The chain joins TRBV6-5 to TRBJ2-4; TRBD1 matches 8 bases. The CDR3 is 13 amino acids. V lost 6 bases and J lost 7; bases outside the gene matches: 5. Germline CDR1 is MNHEY and CDR2 is SVGAGI. This CDR3 reads CASRRDRMNIQYF. As DNA, the CDR3 is TGTGCCAGCAGGAGGGACAGGATGAACATTCAGTACTTC.

The chain combines TRBV11-2 with TRBJ2-7, with a weak D call TRBD1 (6 bases). Per germline, CDR1 SGHAT and CDR2 FQNNGV. V lost 5 bases, J lost 2 bases, and 10 bases lay in between. The CDR3 has 13 amino acids. The CDR3 loop reads CASSVTGAYEQYF. The DNA of the CDR3 is TGTGCCAGCAGCGTGACAGGAGCCTACGAGCAGTACTTC.

V and J are TRBV5-4 and TRBJ1-2; D is possibly TRBD1 (6 bases). The length of the CDR3 is 13 residues. Germline values: CDR1 SGHNT, CDR2 YYREEE (reference sequence). Trimming removed 4 bases from V and 6 bases from J, with 13 bases in between. The CDR3 sequence is CASSVDRSHGYTF. The CDR3 nucleotides are TGTGCCAGCAGCGTGGACAGAAGTCATGGCTACACCTTC.

This clone has a single count. The J gene is TRBJ1-2, the V gene TRBV30, with unresolved D. The CDR3 sequence is 13 residues long. With 0 bases removed from V and 7 bases from J, the gap between germline ends came to 12 bases. Per the germline V gene, CDR1 is GTSNPN and CDR2 is SVGIG (reference sequence). The CDR3: CAWSVLRGGGYTF. As DNA, the CDR3 is TGTGCCTGGAGTGTACTACGGGGTGGTGGCTACACCTTC.